This T cell receptor (beta chain) was identified in a study of T cell repertoires in cytomegalovirus infection. General study results and limits: Dominant in the ex vivo response were TCR beta clonotypes restricted by HLA-C and specific for CMV.

This CDR3 spans 18 amino acids. Per the germline V gene, CDR1 is LGHNT and CDR2 is FRNRAP. Trimming removed 7 bases from V and 1 base from J, with 22 bases in between. Turning to this clonotype: Its antigen is not identified.

Via MiXCR, TCRdb re-called the reads, giving one row per CDR3 protein. The table has roughly 920,000 distinct CDR3 sequences, roughly 30% seen once; the top ten hold about an eighth. This sequence originates from a human donor in good health (CMV status not recorded). Some clones in this sample may be carry-over from other donors' samples. The starting material was cultured CD8+ T cells from PBMCs, obtained from culture after CMV antigen stimulation. J is TRBJ2-2 and V is TRBV12-5, with D perhaps TRBD2 (5 bases). In DNA form, the CDR3 reads TGTGCTAGTGCCGGGGTTTTCGGGTCACAGAGGAACACCGGGGAGCTGTTTTTT. This sequence encodes CASAGVFGSQRNTGELFF.